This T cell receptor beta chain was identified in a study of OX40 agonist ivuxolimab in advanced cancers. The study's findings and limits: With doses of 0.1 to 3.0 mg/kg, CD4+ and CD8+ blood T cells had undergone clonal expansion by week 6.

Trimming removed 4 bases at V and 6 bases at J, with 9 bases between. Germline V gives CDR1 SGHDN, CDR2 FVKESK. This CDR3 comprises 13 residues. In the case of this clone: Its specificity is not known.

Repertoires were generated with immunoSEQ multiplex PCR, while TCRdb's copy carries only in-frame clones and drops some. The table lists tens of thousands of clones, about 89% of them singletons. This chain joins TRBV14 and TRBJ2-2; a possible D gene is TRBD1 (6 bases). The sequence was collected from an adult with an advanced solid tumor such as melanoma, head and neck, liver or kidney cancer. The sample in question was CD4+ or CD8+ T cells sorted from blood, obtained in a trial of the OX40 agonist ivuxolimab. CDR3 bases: TGTGCCAGCAGCCGTCAGGGGTCCGGGGAGCTGTTTTTT. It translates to CASSRQGSGELFF.